A selection of T cell receptor beta chains follows, all from one sample in a study of blood T cells in healthy people across ages. Via MiXCR, TCRdb re-called the 5' RACE reads, giving one row per CDR3 protein. The sample yields over a million distinct CDR3 sequences, approximately 40% seen once. Sequencing was done on a sample of blood. These receptors all stem from a woman in her late teens or twenties in good health. CDR3s include the opening cysteine and the closing phenylalanine or tryptophan. Size tells how often a clone was seen (once, few, many) or the class of an expanded clone, and some rows leave it out.

>TRBV10-3|TRBJ2-5|NA
CAISGADQETQYF
>TRBV5-1|TRBJ2-7|NA
CASSSGGQSYSYEQYF
>TRBV28|TRBJ2-7|few
CASSLGLQGKYEQYF
>TRBV2|TRBJ1-2|NA
CASQGISGYTF
>TRBV6-2/TRBV6-3|TRBJ2-3|NA
CASSFRTSGNTDTQYF
>TRBV5-1|TRBJ2-3|NA
CASRPRSGTSGRASTDTQYF
>TRBV6-5|TRBJ1-1|NA
CASSYSGTPSEAFF
>TRBV5-1|TRBJ2-3|NA
CASSQNRDTQYF
>TRBV20-1|TRBJ2-1|few
CSARDGLIYNEQFF
>TRBV6-6|TRBJ2-4|NA
CASSYLADSENIQYF
>TRBV20-1|TRBJ1-2|NA
CSARAGRDYGYTF
>TRBV3-1|TRBJ1-2|few
CASSQTGVTYGYTF
>TRBV21-1|TRBJ2-5|NA
CASSKKRARDNEQYF
>TRBV7-2|TRBJ2-2|few
CASSVWTGELFF
>TRBV29-1|TRBJ1-1|few
CSVEDRLRKPEAFF
>TRBV12-3/TRBV12-4|TRBJ1-1|few
CASSLTGRLNTEAFF
>TRBV7-8|TRBJ2-7|NA
CASSLGTSGVINEQYF
>TRBV27|TRBJ1-4|few
CASSLRQGRNEKLFF
>TRBV4-1|TRBJ2-5|NA
CASSQVFGGDEQYF
>TRBV10-3|TRBJ2-5|NA
CASNKGRDFPEGETQYF
>TRBV27|TRBJ2-1|NA
CASRKAGLNEQFF
>TRBV28|TRBJ1-1|NA
CAGRGGDTEAFF
>TRBV10-3|TRBJ2-2|NA
CAISESGTGDTGELFF
>TRBV27|TRBJ1-5|NA
CASSLNLAGGNQPQHF
>TRBV27|TRBJ2-5|few
CASSFGVGAKETQYF
>TRBV27|TRBJ1-1|NA
CASSPRDATEDFF
>TRBV6-1|TRBJ1-2|NA
CATMMMDGYYGYTF
>TRBV5-1|TRBJ2-2|few
CASSLGQGYTGELFF
>TRBV20-1|TRBJ2-7|few
CSATPGPNYEQYF
>TRBV20-1|TRBJ2-4|few
CSARTHHPGQEDIQYF
>TRBV3-1|TRBJ2-3|NA
CASSQGGGRGPRGDTQYF
>TRBV25-1|TRBJ2-5|few
CASSDRRTSGQETQYF
>TRBV10-2|TRBJ1-2|once
CASSEGGINYGYTF